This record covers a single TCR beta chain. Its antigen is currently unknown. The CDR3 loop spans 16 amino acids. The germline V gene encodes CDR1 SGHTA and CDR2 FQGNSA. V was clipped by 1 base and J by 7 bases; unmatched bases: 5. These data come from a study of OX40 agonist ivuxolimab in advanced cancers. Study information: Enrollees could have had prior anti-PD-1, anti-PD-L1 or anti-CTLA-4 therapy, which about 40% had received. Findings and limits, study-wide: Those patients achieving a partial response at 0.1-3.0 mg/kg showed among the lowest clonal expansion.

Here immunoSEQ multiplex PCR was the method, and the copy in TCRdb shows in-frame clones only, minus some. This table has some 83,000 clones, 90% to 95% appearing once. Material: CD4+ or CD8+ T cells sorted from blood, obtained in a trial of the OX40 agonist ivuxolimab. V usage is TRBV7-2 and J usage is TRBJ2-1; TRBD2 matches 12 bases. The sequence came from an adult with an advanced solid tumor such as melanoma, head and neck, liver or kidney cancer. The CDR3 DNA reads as TGTGCCAGCAGCTTAGAACTAGCGGGAGGCAGAAATGAGCAGTTCTTC. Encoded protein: CASSLELAGGRNEQFF.